The 19 T cell receptor beta chains in this list originate from one sample, sequenced in a study of cytomegalovirus exposure and HLA in healthy donors. Generated by immunoSEQ multiplex PCR, the TCRdb table keeps only in-frame clones and is missing some. The profile shows over 45,000 clones, over 85% of them singletons. The sample was PBMCs. These receptors were obtained from a woman aged 18-29 years in good health and CMV-seronegative.

This chain uses TRBV2 with TRBJ1-1, with D uncertain. The CDR3 loop spans 12 amino acids. V was trimmed by 8 bases and J by 1 base, leaving 8 bases between them. Germline lookup yields CDR1 SNHLY and CDR2 FYNNEI. The CDR3 region is CASGRPNTEAFF. CDR3 in DNA: TGTGCCAGCGGGAGGCCGAACACTGAAGCTTTCTTT.

The chain combines TRBV29-1 with TRBJ2-7; D is perhaps TRBD2 (5 bases). This CDR3 has 14 residues. V lost 4 bases and J lost 2, with 15 bases in between. The V gene's germline CDR1 is SQVTM and CDR2 ANQGSEA. The CDR3 sequence is CSVVVEAKPYEQYF. The CDR3, as DNA: TGCAGCGTTGTAGTGGAGGCAAAGCCCTACGAGCAGTACTTC.

This clone appeared a few times. This chain links TRBV5-1 with TRBJ2-1; 9 bases align to TRBD1. Looked up from germline, CDR1 is SGHRS and CDR2 is YFSETQ. The CDR3 has 15 residues. Trimming cost V 4 bases and J 5 bases; bases outside gene matches: 7. Here the CDR3 DNA reads TGCGCCAGCAGCCCGGACGGACAGGGGAACAATGAGCAGTTCTTC. Encoded protein: CASSPDGQGNNEQFF. Variable domain in full (rest from reference TRBV5-1 and TRBJ2-1): KAGVTQTPRYLIKTRGQQVTLSCSPISGHRSVSWYQQTPGQGLQFLFEYFSETQRNKGNFPGRFSGRQFSNSRSEMNVSTLELGDSALYLCASSPDGQGNNEQFFGPGTRLTVL.

CDR3 protein: CASSLTSASYNEQFF. CDR3 DNA sequence: TGTGCCAGCAGCTTAACTAGCGCCTCCTACAATGAGCAGTTCTTC. The V call is TRBV7-3, the J call TRBJ2-1; D is perhaps TRBD2 (5 bases). Germline CDR1 reads SGHTA; CDR2 reads FQGTGA. The CDR3 loop spans 15 amino acids. Trimming cost V 0 bases and J 0 bases, with 6 bases left between them.

This chain links TRBV6-1 with TRBJ2-5, with 8 bases matching TRBD1. CDR1 and CDR2 from the germline V gene are MNHNS and SASEGT. Germline trimming cut 0 bases from V and 1 base from J; bases unmatched to any gene: 4. The CDR3 runs 16 residues. CDR3 sequence: CASSEATGVGQETQYF. Written as DNA, the CDR3 is TGTGCCAGCAGTGAAGCGACAGGGGTGGGCCAAGAGACCCAGTACTTC.

The chain joins TRBV5-4 to TRBJ1-2; D possibly corresponds to TRBD1 (5 bases). The CDR3 is 14 amino acids. V dropped 1 base and J dropped 3 bases, with 10 bases sitting between them. Germline V lookup: CDR1 SGHNT, CDR2 YYREEE (reference sequence). CDR3 bases: TGTGCCAGCAGCTTGCGGCAGGGCTACTATGGCTACACCTTC. Translation gives CASSLRQGYYGYTF.

The chain recombines TRBV5-5 with TRBJ1-1; 9 nucleotides align to TRBD1. CDR3 length: 13 residues. With V trimmed by 4 bases and J by 11 bases, 9 bases remained unmatched. Germline V gene data show CDR1 as SGHKS and CDR2 as YYEKEE (reference sequence). CDR3 amino acids: CASSPGQGRKAFF. The CDR3 DNA sequence: TGTGCCAGCAGCCCTGGACAGGGGAGGAAGGCTTTCTTT.

This sequence joins TRBV6-1 and TRBJ1-5; D remains ambiguous. With 2 bases removed from V and 0 bases from J, the gap between germline ends came to 8 bases. The germline gives CDR1 MNHNS, CDR2 SASEGT. CDR3 length equals 15 residues. Here the CDR3 reads CASSELEISNQPQHF. For the CDR3, the DNA is TGTGCCAGCAGTGAACTAGAGATTAGCAATCAGCCCCAGCATTTT.

The rearrangement links TRBV19 to TRBJ2-3; 10 bases are shared with TRBD2. The CDR3 length is 14 residues. Unmatched junction bases numbered 2, after V lost 8 bases and J lost 0 bases. CDR1 LNHDA and CDR2 SQIVND come from the germline V gene (reference sequence). Here the CDR3 DNA reads TGTGCCAGTTCACTAGCGGGAAGCACAGATACGCAGTATTTT. It specifies CASSLAGSTDTQYF.

The rearrangement joins TRBV6-6 to TRBJ1-1, with D tentatively TRBD1 (5 bases). The CDR3 loop spans 14 amino acids. Germline V gene data show CDR1 as MNHNY and CDR2 as SVGAGI (reference sequence). The V end was cut by 4 bases, the J end by 1 base, with 10 bases between. For the CDR3, the DNA is TGTGCCAGCAGTTTGACAGCAACGAACACTGAAGCTTTCTTT. It encodes CASSLTATNTEAFF.

The CDR3 DNA is TGCGCCAGCAGCTCCGGCTCTGGAAACACCATATATTTT. Translated, it gives CASSSGSGNTIYF. The rearrangement links TRBV5-1 to TRBJ1-3, with D unclear. Germline V gene data show CDR1 as SGHRS and CDR2 as YFSETQ. With 3 bases removed from V and 0 bases from J, the gap between germline ends came to 4 bases. The CDR3 extends over 13 amino acids.

The V gene is TRBV29-1, the J gene TRBJ2-3; possible D gene TRBD1, 5 bases. The CDR3 spans 11 residues. Per the germline V gene, CDR1 is SQVTM and CDR2 is ANQGSEA. V gave up 5 bases and J gave up 4 bases, with 7 bases separating them. DNA for the CDR3: TGCAGCGTTAGGGGCGCAGATACGCAGTATTTT. As protein: CSVRGADTQYF.

The chain carries TRBV29-1 and TRBJ2-1; the match to TRBD2 covers 16 bases. Germline loops: CDR1 SQVTM, CDR2 ANQGSEA. The CDR3 is made up of 18 amino acids. V trimming: 6 bases; J trimming: 4 bases; junction bases outside the gene matches: 12. In DNA, the CDR3 is TGCAGCGTACTAACCGGGACTAGCGGGGGGGAAATGTACAATGAGCAGTTCTTC. Amino acid sequence: CSVLTGTSGGEMYNEQFF.

The chain is built from TRBV10-2 and TRBJ1-5; D may be TRBD1 (5 bases). The V and J ends lost 5 bases and 4 bases respectively, with 12 bases between them. The CDR3 length is 14 residues. The germline CDR1 and CDR2 sequences are WSHSY and SAAADI. CDR3 nucleotide sequence: TGCGCCAGCAGTACAGACAGTCTAAATCAGCCCCAGCATTTT. Amino acid sequence: CASSTDSLNQPQHF.

The chain recombines TRBV5-1 with TRBJ2-3, with 8 bases fitting TRBD1. Germline loops: CDR1 SGHRS, CDR2 YFSETQ. The CDR3 is 16 amino acids. Unmatched junction bases numbered 6, after V lost 1 base and J lost 2 bases. The CDR3 sequence is CASSLIPGGATDTQYF. The DNA of the CDR3 is TGCGCCAGCAGCTTGATTCCAGGGGGCGCCACAGATACGCAGTATTTT.

This chain links TRBV6-1 with TRBJ2-7; 8 nucleotides align to TRBD2. The CDR3 contains 11 residues. With V trimmed by 5 bases and J by 9 bases, 3 bases remained unmatched. Germline lookup yields CDR1 MNHNS and CDR2 SASEGT. Written as DNA, the CDR3 is TGTGCCAGCAGTAGCGGGAGTGTGCAGTACGTC. Protein product: CASSSGSVQYV.

V and J are TRBV6-5 and TRBJ1-1; possibly TRBD1 for D (5 bases). Trimming cost V 6 bases and J 6 bases, with 20 bases left between them. Germline V gene sequence: CDR1 MNHEY, CDR2 SVGAGI. The CDR3 loop spans 15 amino acids. CDR3 residues: CASREGLGEDPEAFF. The CDR3 DNA follows: TGTGCCAGCAGAGAGGGGTTAGGGGAGGATCCTGAAGCTTTCTTT.

This clone was seen just once. The J gene is TRBJ2-4, the V gene TRBV5-1; 10 nucleotides line up with TRBD1. The trim removed 4 bases at V and 5 bases at J, leaving 3 bases unmatched. The CDR3 runs 14 residues. The V gene's germline CDR1 is SGHRS and CDR2 YFSETQ. Here the CDR3 DNA reads TGCGCCAGCAGCATTGGGACAGGGGAAAACATTCAGTACTTC. This codes for CASSIGTGENIQYF.

This chain links TRBV9 with TRBJ2-3, with TRBD1 as a possible D gene (6 bases). The V and J ends lost 0 bases and 1 base respectively, with 9 bases between them. The CDR3 loop spans 15 amino acids. Germline V gene sequence: CDR1 SGDLS, CDR2 YYNGEE. CDR3 sequence: CASSVVGAGTDTQYF. The CDR3, as DNA: TGTGCCAGCAGCGTAGTGGGGGCGGGCACAGATACGCAGTATTTT.